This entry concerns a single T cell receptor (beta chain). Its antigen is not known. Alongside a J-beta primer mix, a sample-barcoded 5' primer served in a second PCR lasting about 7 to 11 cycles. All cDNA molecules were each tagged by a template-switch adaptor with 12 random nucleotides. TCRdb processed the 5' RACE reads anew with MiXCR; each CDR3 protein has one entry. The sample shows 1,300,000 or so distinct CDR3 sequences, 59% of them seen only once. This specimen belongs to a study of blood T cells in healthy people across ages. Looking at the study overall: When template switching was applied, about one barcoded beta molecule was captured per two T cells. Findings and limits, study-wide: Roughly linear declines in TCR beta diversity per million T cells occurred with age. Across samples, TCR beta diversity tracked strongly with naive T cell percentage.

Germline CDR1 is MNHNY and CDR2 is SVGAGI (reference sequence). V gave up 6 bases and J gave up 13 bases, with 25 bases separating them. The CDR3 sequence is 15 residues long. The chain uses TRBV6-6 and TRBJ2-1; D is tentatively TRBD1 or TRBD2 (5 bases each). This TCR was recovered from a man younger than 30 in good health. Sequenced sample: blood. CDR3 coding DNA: TGTGCCAGCAGACCCGTGGGGGACGGACTGTGGACCCAGTTCTTC. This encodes CASRPVGDGLWTQFF.